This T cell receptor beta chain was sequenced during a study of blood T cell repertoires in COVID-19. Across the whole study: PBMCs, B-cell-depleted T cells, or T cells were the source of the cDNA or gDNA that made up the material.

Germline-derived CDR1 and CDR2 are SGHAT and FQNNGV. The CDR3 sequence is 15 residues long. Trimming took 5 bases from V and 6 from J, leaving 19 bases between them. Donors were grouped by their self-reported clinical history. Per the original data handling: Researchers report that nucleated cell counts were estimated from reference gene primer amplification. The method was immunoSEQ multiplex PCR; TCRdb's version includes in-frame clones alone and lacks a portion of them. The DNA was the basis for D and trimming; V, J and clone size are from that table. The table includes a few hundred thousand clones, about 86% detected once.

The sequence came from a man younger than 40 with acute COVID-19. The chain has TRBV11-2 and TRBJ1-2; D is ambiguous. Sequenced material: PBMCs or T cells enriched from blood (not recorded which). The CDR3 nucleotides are TGTGCCAGCAGCGGTCAAGGACTGTCGCTGAATGGCTACACCTTC. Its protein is CASSGQGLSLNGYTF.